This T cell receptor beta chain derives from a study of CD8 T cells in ankylosing spondylitis. TCRdb reprocessed the 5' RACE reads with MiXCR, giving one entry per CDR3 protein. The sample shows approximately 100,000 distinct CDR3 sequences, around 24% of them seen only once. Trimming took 1 base from V and 6 from J, leaving 18 bases between them. The CDR3 has 16 amino acids. CDR1 DFQATT and CDR2 SNEGSKA come from the germline V gene (reference sequence). Whole-study results and caveats: Relatively scarce in peripheral blood, disease-linked clones were CD8+. Significant enrichment of disease-linked clones was reported in matched ankylosing spondylitis synovial fluid.

At least ten counts were recorded for this clonotype. Antigen unknown. The gene calls are TRBV20-1 and TRBJ2-2; a weak D match, TRBD2 (6 bases). The sequence derives from a male donor with ankylosing spondylitis. The sequencing sample was made of synovial fluid, either unsorted or a sorted T cell fraction (not recorded which). The CDR3 sequence is CSARAIGTGLSGELFF. As DNA, the CDR3 is TGCAGTGCTAGAGCCATCGGGACTGGCTTGTCCGGGGAGCTGTTTTTT.